Listed here is a single TCR beta chain. Antigen specificity is unknown. The data derive from a study of cytomegalovirus exposure and HLA in healthy donors. Findings and limits, study-wide: The records held CMV serostatus as the only immune exposure information.

Per germline, CDR1 LGHNA and CDR2 YSLEER. V lost 1 base and J lost 8; bases outside the gene matches: 11. The CDR3 totals 16 residues. In the PCR, 60 Vbeta and 13 Jbeta primers were used. Produced via immunoSEQ multiplex PCR; TCRdb's table is partial and in-frame only. Here the sample spans roughly 130,000 clones, about 73% being singletons. The chain recombines TRBV4-3 with TRBJ2-1; 7 nucleotides agree with TRBD2. Sequences were obtained from PBMCs. The TCR was taken from a woman aged 40 to 50 in good health and CMV-seropositive. CDR3 residues: CASSQVASGGLDEQFF. The CDR3 DNA reads as TGCGCCAGCAGCCAAGTGGCTAGCGGTGGTTTGGATGAGCAGTTCTTC.